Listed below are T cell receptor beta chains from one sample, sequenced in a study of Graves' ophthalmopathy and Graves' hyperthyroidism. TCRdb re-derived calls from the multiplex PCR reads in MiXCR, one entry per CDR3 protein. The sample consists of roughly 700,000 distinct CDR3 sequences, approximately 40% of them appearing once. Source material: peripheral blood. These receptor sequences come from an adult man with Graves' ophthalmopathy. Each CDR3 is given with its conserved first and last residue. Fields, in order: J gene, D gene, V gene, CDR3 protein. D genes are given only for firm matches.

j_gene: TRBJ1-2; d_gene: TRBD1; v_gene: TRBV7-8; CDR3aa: CASSWNKNVPGQGAYGYTF
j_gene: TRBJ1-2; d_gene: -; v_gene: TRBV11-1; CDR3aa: CASSLPSRHAGYTF
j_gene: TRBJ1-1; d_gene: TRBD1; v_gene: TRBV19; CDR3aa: CASSSRGGGAISATEAFF
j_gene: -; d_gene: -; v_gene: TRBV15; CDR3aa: CATSRDPAGEQFF
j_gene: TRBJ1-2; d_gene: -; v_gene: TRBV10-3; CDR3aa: CASSQNNRDFRGYTF
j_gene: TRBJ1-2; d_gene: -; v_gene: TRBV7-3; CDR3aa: CASSPGGGSSYGYTF
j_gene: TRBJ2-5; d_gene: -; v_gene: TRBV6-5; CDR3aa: CASSYSEVKETQYF
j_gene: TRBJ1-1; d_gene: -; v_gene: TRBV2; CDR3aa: CASSYLNPRETEAFF
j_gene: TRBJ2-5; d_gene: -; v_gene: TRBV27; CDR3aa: CASSYPGRPETQYF
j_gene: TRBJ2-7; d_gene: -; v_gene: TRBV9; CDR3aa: CASSRGHLSYEQYF
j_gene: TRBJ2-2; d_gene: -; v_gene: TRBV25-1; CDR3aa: CASSYGTGELFF
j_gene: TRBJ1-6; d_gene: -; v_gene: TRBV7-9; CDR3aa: CASSLKVLGRSYNSPLHF
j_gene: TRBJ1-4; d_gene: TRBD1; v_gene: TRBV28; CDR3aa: CASSSPGQGSEKLFF
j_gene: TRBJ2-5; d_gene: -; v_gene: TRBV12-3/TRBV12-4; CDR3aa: CASSFRPGTTQYF
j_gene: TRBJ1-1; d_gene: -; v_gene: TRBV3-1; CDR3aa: CASSQGAGNTEAFF
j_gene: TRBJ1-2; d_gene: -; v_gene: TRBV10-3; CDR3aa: CAISVEDLNGYTF